This T cell receptor (beta chain) was found in a study of cytotoxic CD8 clonotypes in ibrutinib-treated CLL (dated by TCRdb to the early 2020s). About the investigation overall: The cohort had around twelve relapsed/refractory and more than 14 treatment-naive patients; 17 were IGHV unmutated. Partial responses were observed in around 25 patients and complete responses in 2; after a median follow-up of 68 months, remission was maintained in approximately 14 patients and progression was observed in approximately 12. The response samples were drawn at a median of approximately 11 months into treatment, with a range of about 6 to 40 months. An average of roughly 250,000 productive templates and tens of thousands of productive rearrangements was obtained per sample. Of the 80 to 95 participants in the trial, about 25 had longitudinal samples available. Cryopreserved peripheral blood mononuclear cells were obtained before treatment, at response, and at either sustained remission or disease progression. Every remission and progressive disease sample was obtained while ibrutinib was still being received by the patients. Summary of the overall study and its limitations: Public clonotypes were rare and either shrank or stayed stable during treatment, and the rise in clonality at ibrutinib response reflected expansion of private clonotypes. Lymph node repertoires were not examined, and the timing of sampling was not matched between patients in sustained remission and those whose disease progressed. Clonality increased at ibrutinib response, stayed stable in sustained remission, and fell back toward baseline at progression. Baseline clonality was found to be higher than that of age-matched healthy donors and was strongly correlated with circulating CD8+ T-cell counts.

For TCR beta library preparation, roughly 2 micrograms of genomic DNA was extracted from cryopreserved PBMCs. High-throughput TCR beta sequencing was performed on longitudinal blood samples from CLL patients receiving ibrutinib monotherapy. The patients took part in an open-label, single-center phase 2 trial of ibrutinib monotherapy. Per the germline V gene, SGHRS is the CDR1 and YFSETQ is the CDR2. The CDR3 starts with the cysteine, ends with the phenylalanine, and has 15 residues. The read is trimmed to its CDR3 DNA, 45 bases read in frame from base 1. The germline ends are 8 bases apart after V is trimmed by 1 base and J by 0 bases. A MiSeq instrument was used for deep resolution sequencing, which targeted depths ranging from 1 in 1 million up to 1 in 200,000 T cells, with coverage averaging 10x for each clonotype. The immunoSEQ hsTCRB Kit was used to generate the TCR beta libraries. Under the source paper's analysis protocol: Data were analyzed with ImmunoSEQ Data Assistant and ImmunoSEQ Analyzer, with V, D and J genes assigned per IMGT definitions. Clonality was computed as one minus normalized Shannon entropy of productive rearrangement frequencies, ranging from 0 to 1. Only overrepresented clonotypes making up at least 0.05% of each patient's repertoire were included in the public clonotype analysis. Some 13 age-matched healthy donor repertoires from immuneACCESS served as clonality controls. TCRdb retrieved this table from immuneACCESS and kept in-frame rearrangements only. Not all clones are present; in checked studies, unresolved V genes account for under half, and no reason is known for the remainder. The V and J calls and the clone size are those of that table, but D and trimming were determined from the DNA. The sample contains some 30,000 clones, about 76% of them found a single time. The top ten clonotypes cover about half of the sample.

A note on this clone: This clone's antigen is unknown. Within one base of it there is no much larger clone, and no base qualities were kept.

The TCR sequence derives from a human donor with chronic lymphocytic leukemia. The source material was PBMCs, sampled after 36 months of ibrutinib treatment. The chain joins TRBV5-1 to TRBJ2-1; 6 matching bases give a weak D call of TRBD1. The DNA reads as follows: TGCGCCAGCAGCTTGTGGGGGCTCTCCTACAATGAGCAGTTCTTC. This encodes CASSLWGLSYNEQFF.